The 5 T cell receptor beta chains reported below all come from one sample, sequenced in a study of blood T cells in healthy people across ages. A second PCR, run for about 7 to 11 cycles, used a sample-barcoded 5' primer plus a J-beta primer mix. TCRdb passed the 5' RACE reads through MiXCR, listing each CDR3 protein once. The data hold almost 800,000 distinct CDR3 sequences, with over 45% observed a single time. Sequenced input: blood. Receptors originate from a man aged 30 to 39 in good health.

CDR3 region: CASSLARDKSSYEQYF. The CDR3 region has the DNA TGTGCCAGCAGCTTAGCGCGTGATAAGAGTTCCTACGAGCAGTACTTC. This chain links TRBV7-8 with TRBJ2-7; D ambiguous. The germline V gene has CDR1 SGHVS and CDR2 FQNEAQ. V gave up 0 bases and J gave up 1 base, with 13 bases separating them. This CDR3 has 16 amino acids.

Notes on this clonotype: This may be a read error, as it is one base from a much larger clone. The gene calls are TRBV20-1 and TRBJ2-5; no reliable D call. From germline, CDR1 is DFQATT and CDR2 SNEGSKA (reference sequence). CDR3 length: 12 residues. CDR3 protein: CSARRAQETRYF. As DNA, the CDR3 is TGCAGTGCTAGACGGGCCCAAGAGACCCGGTACTTC.

The rearrangement links TRBV30 to TRBJ2-7; D call uncertain. This CDR3 comprises 17 residues. The V gene's germline CDR1 is GTSNPN and CDR2 SVGIG (reference sequence). Between the trimmed V and J ends, which lost 1 base and 7 bases, there was a span of 26 bases. CDR3: CAWSAGVGYLGPREQYF. Here the CDR3 DNA reads TGTGCCTGGAGTGCCGGCGTGGGATACTTGGGCCCTAGGGAGCAGTACTTC.

This clonotype came up a few times. The chain couples TRBV28 to TRBJ2-4; D might be TRBD1 or TRBD2, each matching 6 bases. Germline V lookup: CDR1 MDHEN, CDR2 SYDVKM. V lost 2 bases and J lost 11, with 10 bases in between. This CDR3 contains 12 residues. The CDR3 sequence: CASSLRGTFQYF. The CDR3 DNA sequence: TGTGCCAGCAGTTTAAGGGGGACTTTTCAGTACTTC.

This clonotype occurred a few times. This chain uses TRBV10-3 with TRBJ1-2; D gene ambiguous. CDR1 is ENHRY and CDR2 is SYGVKD in the germline V gene. The CDR3 extends over 13 amino acids. V was pared by 11 bases and J by 3 bases, with 16 bases between. CDR3 in amino acids: CAASPGAHYGYTF. The CDR3 coding sequence is TGTGCCGCATCCCCCGGCGCCCACTATGGCTACACCTTC.